A single sample is the source of the 26 T cell receptor beta chains below, sequenced in a study of graft-versus-host responses after intestinal transplantation. The protocol was immunoSEQ multiplex PCR, while the TCRdb copy is restricted to in-frame clones and leaves out a portion. The sample carries 8,500 to 10,000 clones, around 91% recorded once. The sample in question was PBMCs, obtained roughly 46 days after intestinal transplant. These receptors were collected from a human patient who received an intestinal transplant, so some T cells may come from the graft donor.

This rearrangement joins TRBV18 to TRBJ2-3; D might be TRBD1 (6 bases). Trimming removed 0 bases at V and 1 base at J, with 8 bases between. The CDR3 totals 15 residues. Per the germline V gene, CDR1 is KGHSH and CDR2 is LQKENI. The CDR3 coding sequence is TGTGCCAGCTCACCACCGGGGACACGCACAGATACGCAGTATTTT. This translates into CASSPPGTRTDTQYF.

CDR3 amino acids: CASSRDTDTQYF. CDR3 nucleotides: TGTGCCAGTAGTAGGGACACAGATACGCAGTATTTT. The chain has TRBV19 and TRBJ2-3; D is ambiguous. The CDR3 extends over 12 amino acids. The ends were cut back, 4 bases at V and 2 bases at J, with 4 bases in the middle. Germline V gene data show CDR1 as LNHDA and CDR2 as SQIVND (reference sequence).

The V and J genes are TRBV19 and TRBJ2-1, with D perhaps matching TRBD2 (6 bases). The germline V gene has CDR1 LNHDA and CDR2 SQIVND (reference sequence). This CDR3 contains 14 residues. Trimming stripped 5 bases from V and 6 bases from J, with 14 bases between. Written as DNA, the CDR3 is TGTGCCAGTAGTCCGTGGGAGGCGATCAATGAGCAGTTCTTC. Its protein product is CASSPWEAINEQFF.

The rearrangement uses TRBV9 and TRBJ2-5; the D gene could be TRBD1 or TRBD2 (5 bases each). The ends were cut back, 2 bases at V and 5 bases at J, with 16 bases in the middle. There are 15 residues in the CDR3. CDR1 is SGDLS and CDR2 is YYNGEE in the germline V gene. The CDR3, as DNA: TGTGCCAGCAGCGTGGGACCCGGGCCCTCCGAGACCCAGTACTTC. It translates to CASSVGPGPSETQYF.

The sample holds one count of this clone. The gene calls are TRBV4-1 and TRBJ2-5, with 11 bases that match TRBD2. This CDR3 region has 15 residues. Per germline, CDR1 MGHRA and CDR2 YSYEKL. Trimming at V came to 1 base and at J to 9 bases, leaving 7 bases not matched to a gene. CDR3 protein: CASSQVSGRDLAQYF. DNA for the CDR3: TGCGCCAGCAGCCAAGTTAGCGGGAGGGATCTGGCCCAGTACTTC.

This chain uses TRBV29-1 with TRBJ2-4; 12 bases agree with TRBD2. Germline V gene sequence: CDR1 SQVTM, CDR2 ANQGSEA. V was clipped by 6 bases and J by 1 base; unmatched bases: 1. The CDR3 contains 14 residues. The CDR3 sequence is CSVGTSGAKNIQYF. The CDR3, as DNA: TGCAGCGTCGGGACTAGCGGGGCCAAAAACATTCAGTACTTC.

This clone was picked up one time. The chain joins TRBV4-2 to TRBJ1-3; D is possibly TRBD1 (5 bases). Germline CDR1 LGHNA, CDR2 YNFKEQ. The CDR3 runs 16 residues. V shed 0 bases and J shed 0 bases, with 9 bases lying between them. The CDR3, as DNA: TGTGCCAGCAGCCAAGAGGGGACCAACTCTGGAAACACCATATATTTT. It codes for CASSQEGTNSGNTIYF.

The chain carries TRBV4-1 and TRBJ2-2; D not resolved. V lost 0 bases and J lost 6, with 5 bases in between. The CDR3 extends over 13 amino acids. Germline V gene sequence: CDR1 MGHRA, CDR2 YSYEKL. The CDR3 spells CASSQDRPGELFF. The CDR3 bases are TGCGCCAGCAGCCAAGATAGGCCCGGGGAGCTGTTTTTT.

The chain carries TRBV19 and TRBJ2-1; 9 nucleotides align to TRBD2. Germline-derived CDR1 and CDR2 are LNHDA and SQIVND (reference sequence). The CDR3 spans 17 residues. V trimming: 4 bases; J trimming: 5 bases; junction bases outside the gene matches: 12. DNA for the CDR3: TGTGCCAGTAGTACAAAGTTAGCGGGAGTATTTGACAATGAGCAGTTCTTC. Translation gives CASSTKLAGVFDNEQFF.

V is TRBV9 and J is TRBJ2-3; D may match TRBD1 or TRBD2 (5 bases each). The CDR3 has 16 residues. V lost 2 bases, J lost 2 bases, and 15 bases lay in between. The germline V gene has CDR1 SGDLS and CDR2 YYNGEE. Here the CDR3 DNA reads TGTGCCAGCAGCGTGGGGGTCAGGCCCCCCACAGATACGCAGTATTTT. It translates to CASSVGVRPPTDTQYF.

J is TRBJ2-3 and V is TRBV2; either TRBD1 or TRBD2 may fit D (5 bases each). V lost 10 bases to trimming and J lost 12 bases, with 26 bases between them. This CDR3 spans 14 amino acids. Per the germline V gene, CDR1 is SNHLY and CDR2 is FYNNEI. This CDR3 reads CATPVFEGPEGQYF. For the CDR3, the DNA is TGTGCCACCCCCGTCTTCGAGGGGCCCGAGGGCCAGTATTTT.

This chain connects TRBV6-5 to TRBJ1-1; unclear D gene. The germline gives CDR1 MNHEY, CDR2 SVGAGI. This CDR3 is built from 13 residues. Trimming removed 5 bases at V and 3 bases at J, with 10 bases between. CDR3 DNA sequence: TGTGCCAGCAGTAGAGATGGGGACACTGAAGCTTTCTTT. This gives the protein CASSRDGDTEAFF.

This clone was observed a handful of times. The chain joins TRBV5-4 to TRBJ2-2, with D unclear. The V gene's germline CDR1 is SGHNT and CDR2 YYREEE (reference sequence). Trimming removed 0 bases at V and 2 bases at J, with 8 bases between. The CDR3 spans 15 residues. The CDR3 spells CASSLGSRNTGELFF. CDR3 coding DNA: TGTGCCAGCAGCTTGGGCAGCCGTAACACCGGGGAGCTGTTTTTT.

This chain links TRBV28 with TRBJ1-5; D is uncertain. The CDR3 covers 13 residues. Germline CDR1 is MDHEN and CDR2 is SYDVKM. V was cut by 8 bases and J by 6 bases, with 14 bases left in between. CDR3: CASRGPGRQPQHF. The CDR3 DNA follows: TGTGCCAGCCGGGGTCCAGGACGTCAGCCCCAGCATTTT.

The chain has TRBV29-1 and TRBJ2-1; no firm D call. Trimming took off 3 bases at V and 6 bases at J, with 18 bases between the two ends. Germline CDR1 and CDR2: SQVTM and ANQGSEA. The CDR3 consists of 15 residues. This chain's CDR3 is CSVESRERQPNEQFF. As DNA, the CDR3 is TGCAGCGTTGAGAGTCGAGAGAGGCAGCCCAATGAGCAGTTCTTC.

The chain's CDR3 is CASSPRDLGKNIQYF. The DNA of the CDR3 is TGTGCCAGCAGCCCCCGGGACCTGGGCAAAAACATTCAGTACTTC. The J gene is TRBJ2-4, the V gene TRBV7-9; the D gene could be TRBD1 or TRBD2 (5 bases each). Trimming left V 5 bases short and J 3 bases short, with 14 bases between. This CDR3 comprises 15 residues. Germline assignment: CDR1 SEHNR and CDR2 FQNEAQ (reference sequence). The full variable domain, completed using reference TRBV7-9 and TRBJ2-4, is DTGVSQNPRHKITKRGQNVTFRCDPISEHNRLYWYRQTLGQGPEFLTYFQNEAQLEKSRLLSDRFSAERPKGSFSTLEIQRTEQGDSAMYLCASSPRDLGKNIQYFGAGTRLSVL.

The chain couples TRBV29-1 to TRBJ2-7; the match to TRBD2 covers 8 bases. This CDR3 region has 12 residues. J lost 0 bases, V lost 5 bases, and 0 bases had no gene match. Germline CDR1 is SQVTM and CDR2 is ANQGSEA. CDR3 sequence (DNA): TGCAGCGTTAGCGGGAGCTCCTACGAGCAGTACTTC. It codes for CSVSGSSYEQYF.

The chain links TRBV14 to TRBJ1-3; weak D call: TRBD1 (5 bases). CDR3 length: 15 amino acids. The germline CDR1 and CDR2 sequences are SGHDN and FVKESK. The V end lost 0 bases, the J end lost 6 bases, and 12 bases lay between the germline ends. This chain's CDR3 is CASSQDRGRENTIYF. CDR3 in DNA: TGTGCCAGCAGCCAAGATAGGGGAAGGGAAAACACCATATATTTT.

This clone occurred a few times. The rearrangement joins TRBV7-3 to TRBJ2-1; D is unclear. Germline-derived CDR1 and CDR2 are SGHTA and FQGTGA. The V gene lost 5 bases and the J gene lost 7 bases, with 6 bases spanning the gap. This CDR3 has 11 residues. Here the CDR3 DNA reads TGTGCCAGCAGCCTGGGAAATGAGCAGTTCTTC. This codes for CASSLGNEQFF.

This chain connects TRBV11-2 to TRBJ2-1, with TRBD1 as a possible D gene (5 bases). The V end was cut by 5 bases, the J end by 4 bases, with 12 bases between. This CDR3 spans 14 amino acids. Per the germline V gene, CDR1 is SGHAT and CDR2 is FQNNGV. CDR3 sequence (DNA): TGTGCCAGCAGCAATGGACAAAAATACAATGAGCAGTTCTTC. Translating it yields CASSNGQKYNEQFF.

The chain couples TRBV5-4 to TRBJ1-1; D is undetermined. The germline V gene has CDR1 SGHNT and CDR2 YYREEE (reference sequence). The germline V and J ends were trimmed by 4 bases and 1 base, with 8 bases remaining between them. CDR3 length equals 13 residues. CDR3 nucleotide sequence: TGTGCCAGCAGCCTCGGGGAGAACACTGAAGCTTTCTTT. The encoded protein is CASSLGENTEAFF.

The chain carries TRBV7-9 and TRBJ2-5, with 7 bases lining up with TRBD2. Germline V gene sequence: CDR1 SEHNR, CDR2 FQNEAQ (reference sequence). This CDR3 comprises 13 residues. V was clipped by 8 bases and J by 5 bases; unmatched bases: 8. The CDR3 reads CASSGLGSETQYF. The CDR3 DNA sequence: TGTGCCAGCTCCGGACTAGGGTCCGAGACCCAGTACTTC.

The gene calls are TRBV5-4 and TRBJ2-5; 13 bases map to TRBD2. The CDR3 loop spans 15 amino acids. The junction had 7 bases not matched to a gene; V was cut back by 6 bases and J by 5 bases. Per germline, CDR1 SGHNT and CDR2 YYREEE (reference sequence). CDR3 DNA sequence: TGTGCCAGCACCAGGGGACTAGCGGGAACGGAGACCCAGTACTTC. Protein product: CASTRGLAGTETQYF.

This chain's CDR3 is CSVSFGVWTSYEQYF. The CDR3 DNA follows: TGCAGCGTTTCGTTCGGGGTATGGACTTCCTACGAGCAGTACTTC. The rearrangement uses TRBV29-1 and TRBJ2-7; tentative D call: TRBD2 (5 bases). The V and J ends lost 5 bases and 1 base respectively, with 18 bases between them. This CDR3 region has 15 residues. The V gene's germline CDR1 is SQVTM and CDR2 ANQGSEA.

In DNA, the CDR3 is TGTGCCAGCAGCTCGCGGACAGTCGAGAACACTGAAGCTTTCTTT. The encoded protein is CASSSRTVENTEAFF. The V and J genes are TRBV7-9 and TRBJ1-1; tentatively, D is TRBD1 (6 bases). V was cut by 4 bases and J by 1 base, with 13 bases left in between. The CDR3 covers 15 residues. Germline lookup yields CDR1 SEHNR and CDR2 FQNEAQ (reference sequence).

This chain links TRBV21-1 with TRBJ1-5; the table calls TRBD1, which could not be checked here. TRBV21-1 is given as a pseudogene. This CDR3 has 19 residues. Written as DNA, the CDR3 is TGTGCCAGCAGCAAAGCTACACCGGGACAGCTTAGTTGTTTGAGGCCCCAGCATTTT. Translation: CASSKATPGQLSCLRPQHF.